The clone carrying this T cell receptor beta chain was observed at least ten times. The data stem from a study of spatial heterogeneity in lung cancer. CDR1 and CDR2 (germline): SGHVS, FQNEAQ. V was clipped by 5 bases and J by 0 bases, with 10 bases between them. The CDR3 extends over 15 amino acids. This sample's time point: sample taken at primary tumor resection. No cells were sorted before sequencing. The whole RNA sequenced was extracted from tumor, nontumor lung or frozen PBMC. TCRdb used MiXCR to reprocess the 5' RACE reads, holding one entry per CDR3 protein. This sample yields under 11,000 distinct CDR3 sequences, of which approximately 4% are seen a single time; around 6.9% belongs to the top ten.

J is TRBJ2-2 and V is TRBV7-8, with D perhaps TRBD2 (6 bases). Specimen: normal lung tissue next to the tumor, collected at surgery. This TCR derives from a male donor with early-stage non-small cell lung cancer. The CDR3 coding sequence is TGTGCCAGCAGCCTGGGACTTACGAACACCGGGGAGCTGTTTTTT. Its protein is CASSLGLTNTGELFF.